This TCR beta chain is drawn from a study of monozygotic twins with inflammatory bowel disease. TCRdb re-called the 5' RACE reads and shows each CDR3 protein once, DNA omitted. The sample table sets out about 210,000 distinct CDR3 sequences. Germline CDR1 SGHAT, CDR2 FQNNGV. This CDR3 contains 15 residues. The sequencing sample was made of blood. The receptor was derived from a human donor with ulcerative colitis or Crohn's disease, or a healthy co-twin of an affected twin (not recorded which). This chain links TRBV11-2 with TRBJ1-2. The CDR3 loop reads CASSSSAGPNYGYTF.